Below, 18 T cell receptor beta chains from the same sample are listed, as sequenced in a study of response to subunit inactivated influenza vaccine. In TCRdb, the RT-PCR reads were re-called with MiXCR into one record per CDR3 protein. The table has roughly 290,000 distinct CDR3 sequences, 21% seen once. Source: PBMCs from blood, taken approximately 22 months after vaccination. The source of these receptors is a man aged 50 to 69 who received an inactivated influenza vaccine.

This clonotype was seen a few times. The chain has TRBV28 and TRBJ2-2, with D perhaps TRBD1 (5 bases). Germline V CDR1 and CDR2: MDHEN, SYDVKM. The V end lost 9 bases, the J end lost 6 bases, and 11 bases lay between the germline ends. The CDR3 totals 12 residues. The CDR3 here is CASTRVAGELFF. The CDR3, as DNA: TGTGCCAGTACCAGGGTAGCCGGGGAGCTGTTTTTT.

This sequence joins TRBV4-3 and TRBJ1-4, with TRBD1 as a possible D gene (6 bases). The germline V gene has CDR1 LGHNA and CDR2 YSLEER. V was shortened by 2 bases and J by 8 bases, with 15 bases between the two germline ends. The CDR3 is 15 amino acids. The CDR3 nucleotides are TGCGCCAGCAGCCAAAACAGGGTGAATGAGGAAAAACTGTTTTTT. Translated, it gives CASSQNRVNEEKLFF.

This clonotype was detected ten times or more. In nucleotides, the CDR3 is TGTGCCACCAGCGGGACCGCTGAGGGGATAAGACCCCTCCACTTT. The encoded protein is CATSGTAEGIRPLHF. The chain couples TRBV24-1 to TRBJ1-6; perhaps TRBD1 as D (5 bases). Per germline, CDR1 KGHDR and CDR2 SFDVKD. V lost 7 bases and J 12 bases, leaving 21 bases between the germline ends. The CDR3 length is 15 residues.

This clonotype has a handful of counts. The chain is built from TRBV18 and TRBJ1-1; D remains ambiguous. V was pared by 0 bases and J by 4 bases, with 15 bases between. The CDR3 runs to 16 residues. Germline V gene lookup returns CDR1 KGHSH and CDR2 LQKENI. This CDR3 reads CASSPPGLKGSTEAFF. In DNA form, the CDR3 reads TGTGCCAGCTCACCACCGGGTCTAAAAGGAAGCACTGAAGCTTTCTTT. Full variable domain (missing parts from reference TRBV18 and TRBJ1-1): NAGVMQNPRHLVRRRGQEARLRCSPMKGHSHVYWYRQLPEEGLKFMVYLQKENIIDESGMPKERFSAEFPKEGPSILRIQQVVRGDSAAYFCASSPPGLKGSTEAFFGQGTRLTVV.

The sample holds many counts of this clonotype. The chain couples TRBV28 to TRBJ1-4; 7 nucleotides match TRBD1. Germline CDR1 reads MDHEN; CDR2 reads SYDVKM. The CDR3 length is 15 residues. V was clipped by 5 bases and J by 0 bases; unmatched bases: 3. CDR3 coding DNA: TGTGCCAGCAGTGACAGGGTCCCAACTAATGAAAAACTGTTTTTT. Its protein product is CASSDRVPTNEKLFF.

The rearrangement links TRBV24-1 to TRBJ1-2; 7 bases are a match to TRBD1. Germline V CDR1 and CDR2: KGHDR, SFDVKD. The CDR3 length is 13 residues. V shed 5 bases, J shed 6 bases, and the junction held 5 bases outside the gene matches. The CDR3 DNA reads TGTGCCACCAGTGCAGGGGGAAGAGATGGCTACACCTTC. Translated, it gives CATSAGGRDGYTF.

CDR3 residues: CASRAETYNEQFF. As DNA, the CDR3 is TGCGCCAGCAGGGCAGAAACCTACAATGAGCAGTTCTTC. The genes are TRBV5-1 and TRBJ2-1; D is uncertain. From germline, CDR1 is SGHRS and CDR2 YFSETQ. The CDR3 has 13 amino acids. The V gene lost 5 bases and the J gene lost 2 bases, with 8 bases spanning the gap.

This clonotype was counted ten times or more. V gene TRBV3-1 combines with J gene TRBJ1-2; 8 bases agree with TRBD1. The CDR3 has 15 residues. The ends lost 6 bases at V and 2 bases at J; junction bases unmatched: 8. The germline V gene encodes CDR1 LGHDT and CDR2 YNNKEL (reference sequence). As DNA, the CDR3 is TGTGCCAGCAGGAATCAGGGGGCCAAGAACTATGGCTACACCTTC. This gives the protein CASRNQGAKNYGYTF.

The rearrangement uses TRBV6-5 and TRBJ2-6; 7 positions match TRBD1. V lost 0 bases, J lost 1 base, and 3 bases stayed unmatched. The CDR3 sequence is 17 residues long. In germline, CDR1 is MNHEY, CDR2 SVGAGI. CDR3 sequence: CASSYSPTGSGANVLTF. CDR3 bases: TGTGCCAGCAGTTACTCGCCGACAGGGTCTGGGGCCAACGTCCTGACTTTC.

This sequence joins TRBV20-1 and TRBJ2-3; D is ambiguous. V dropped 6 bases and J dropped 6 bases, with 16 bases sitting between them. CDR1 DFQATT and CDR2 SNEGSKA come from the germline V gene (reference sequence). CDR3 length equals 13 residues. The CDR3 here is CSAAENSLDTQYF. The CDR3 DNA reads as TGCAGTGCCGCAGAAAATTCTTTGGATACGCAGTATTTT.

The gene calls are TRBV27 and TRBJ1-2; a weak D match, TRBD1 (5 bases). Germline V lookup: CDR1 MNHEY, CDR2 SMNVEV (reference sequence). The CDR3 runs 12 residues. V was trimmed by 8 bases and J by 10 bases, leaving 17 bases between them. The CDR3 is CASRPLGGDYTF. The DNA of the CDR3 is TGTGCCAGCCGACCCCTCGGGGGGGACTACACCTTC.

The J gene is TRBJ1-5, the V gene TRBV5-5; D remains unclear. Trimming took off 7 bases at V and 2 bases at J, with 22 bases between the two ends. Per the germline V gene, CDR1 is SGHKS and CDR2 is YYEKEE (reference sequence). CDR3 length: 17 amino acids. Here the CDR3 DNA reads TGTGCCAGCTCCCCCGGCCAGGCGCCATCTCGCAATCAGCCCCAGCATTTT. As protein: CASSPGQAPSRNQPQHF.

V gene TRBV29-1 combines with J gene TRBJ2-1; the match to TRBD2 covers 8 bases. The germline CDR1 and CDR2 sequences are SQVTM and ANQGSEA. This CDR3 comprises 15 residues. V dropped 5 bases and J dropped 9; count of bases not matched to a gene: 15. CDR3 protein: CSVSTSGRGDTEQFF. DNA of the CDR3: TGCAGCGTTAGTACTAGCGGCAGAGGGGACACTGAGCAGTTCTTC.

The chain carries TRBV10-3 and TRBJ2-2, with a weak D call TRBD2 (5 bases). Germline V gene sequence: CDR1 ENHRY, CDR2 SYGVKD. The CDR3 extends over 14 amino acids. V was cut by 11 bases and J by 1 base, with 14 bases left in between. CDR3 coding DNA: TGTGCCGTAAAGAGGGTAGGGAACACCGGGGAGCTGTTTTTT. It yields the protein CAVKRVGNTGELFF.

This clonotype was seen a few times. The chain is built from TRBV29-1 and TRBJ2-3; TRBD2 might be the D (6 bases). Germline V CDR1 and CDR2: SQVTM, ANQGSEA. CDR3 size: 14 residues. V lost 7 bases, J lost 0 bases, and 14 bases lay in between. In DNA, the CDR3 is TGCAGCGCGAATTCCGGGACTAGCACAGATACGCAGTATTTT. The encoded protein is CSANSGTSTDTQYF.

This rearrangement joins TRBV20-1 to TRBJ2-2; D assignment may be TRBD1 or TRBD2 (5 bases each). This CDR3 is 15 amino acids long. Germline CDR1 and CDR2: DFQATT and SNEGSKA (reference sequence). V lost 6 bases to trimming and J lost 1 base, with 15 bases between them. CDR3 protein: CSAENPGRNTGELFF. The DNA of the CDR3 is TGCAGTGCCGAGAATCCGGGACGGAACACCGGGGAGCTGTTTTTT.

This clonotype was seen ten or more times. The chain has TRBV7-9 and TRBJ1-2; tentatively, D is TRBD1 (5 bases). Germline CDR1 reads SEHNR; CDR2 reads FQNEAQ (reference sequence). The CDR3 sequence is 14 residues long. V gave up 4 bases and J gave up 3 bases, with 12 bases separating them. CDR3 nucleotides: TGTGCCAGCAGCTCCTTGGACATTTACTATGGCTACACCTTC. Translated, it gives CASSSLDIYYGYTF.

This clonotype came up many times. This rearrangement joins TRBV28 to TRBJ1-1, with 7 nucleotides matching TRBD1. The junction had 6 bases not matched to a gene; V was cut back by 5 bases and J by 6 bases. Germline-derived CDR1 and CDR2 are MDHEN and SYDVKM. The CDR3 runs 13 residues. The CDR3 is CASSPPGQPEAFF. In DNA, the CDR3 is TGTGCCAGCAGTCCACCGGGACAGCCTGAAGCTTTCTTT. The full variable domain, completed using reference TRBV28 and TRBJ1-1, is DVKVTQSSRYLVKRTGEKVFLECVQDMDHENMFWYRQDPGLGLRLIYFSYDVKMKEKGDIPEGYSVSREKKERFSLILESASTNQTSMYLCASSPPGQPEAFFGQGTRLTVV.